This entry lists 25 T cell receptor beta chains sequenced from one sample in a study of cytomegalovirus exposure and HLA in healthy donors. 60 Vbeta and 13 Jbeta primers were used in PCR. Here immunoSEQ multiplex PCR was the method, and the copy in TCRdb shows in-frame clones only, minus some. The data show some 170,000 clones, roughly 80% seen once. Sequenced sample: PBMCs. The receptor set was obtained from a man under 40 in good health and CMV-seronegative.

The rearrangement links TRBV7-9 to TRBJ2-1, with TRBD1 as a possible D gene (6 bases). The CDR3 has 16 amino acids. V dropped 5 bases and J dropped 2 bases, with 16 bases sitting between them. Germline V gene data show CDR1 as SEHNR and CDR2 as FQNEAQ (reference sequence). This chain's CDR3 is CASSAPPRGTYNEQFF. The CDR3 DNA reads as TGTGCCAGCAGCGCACCACCGAGGGGGACCTACAATGAGCAGTTCTTC. Full variable domain (missing parts from reference TRBV7-9 and TRBJ2-1): DTGVSQNPRHKITKRGQNVTFRCDPISEHNRLYWYRQTLGQGPEFLTYFQNEAQLEKSRLLSDRFSAERPKGSFSTLEIQRTEQGDSAMYLCASSAPPRGTYNEQFFGPGTRLTVL.

Worth noting for this clone: Mismatch with germline at one junction end may stem from a read error. Other DNA sequences in the sample encode the same CDR3. This chain links TRBV10-3 with TRBJ1-1; 7 nucleotides line up with TRBD1. The CDR3 consists of 17 residues. The germline CDR1 and CDR2 sequences are ENHRY and SYGVKD. CDR3 region: CAISEKVSGGVNTEAFF. The CDR3 DNA reads TGTGCCATCAGTGAGAAGGTATCAGGGGGAGTGAACACTGAGGCTTTCTTT.

V is TRBV27 and J is TRBJ2-7; a weak D match, TRBD1 (6 bases). Germline V gene sequence: CDR1 MNHEY, CDR2 SMNVEV (reference sequence). The CDR3 runs 14 residues. V dropped 5 bases and J dropped 2 bases, with 13 bases sitting between them. This CDR3 reads CASSIRQATYEQYF. The CDR3 coding sequence is TGTGCCAGCAGTATCAGACAGGCCACCTACGAGCAGTACTTC.

V is TRBV7-9 and J is TRBJ1-3; D may be TRBD1 (5 bases). The germline V and J ends were trimmed by 6 bases and 1 base, with 19 bases remaining between them. The V gene's germline CDR1 is SEHNR and CDR2 FQNEAQ (reference sequence). The CDR3 extends over 17 amino acids. CDR3 nucleotide sequence: TGTGCCAGCAGTCAACAACCAGGGCTTACTTCTGGAAACACCATATATTTT. Protein product: CASSQQPGLTSGNTIYF.

This chain links TRBV9 with TRBJ2-7; TRBD1 is a possible D gene (5 bases). Germline CDR1 is SGDLS and CDR2 is YYNGEE. This CDR3 region has 13 residues. V lost 0 bases and J 6 bases, leaving 10 bases between the germline ends. This CDR3 is CASSVEGSGEQYF. The CDR3 region has the DNA TGTGCCAGCAGCGTAGAGGGGTCCGGCGAGCAGTACTTC.

For the CDR3, the DNA is TGTGCCATCAGTGAGCCCTTCGCGGATGGCTACACCTTC. It encodes CAISEPFADGYTF. V usage is TRBV10-3 and J usage is TRBJ1-2; no firm D call. V lost 2 bases and J 6 bases, leaving 10 bases between the germline ends. The CDR3 length is 13 residues. The germline CDR1 and CDR2 sequences are ENHRY and SYGVKD.

The gene calls are TRBV5-4 and TRBJ1-6; D might be TRBD1 (5 bases). V was pared by 4 bases and J by 9 bases, with 8 bases between. CDR1 is SGHNT and CDR2 is YYREEE in the germline V gene (reference sequence). The CDR3 totals 12 residues. DNA for the CDR3: TGTGCCAGCAGCACAGACAGTTCACCCCTCCACTTT. Amino acids: CASSTDSSPLHF.

The chain employs TRBV2 and TRBJ1-2; D is possibly TRBD1 (5 bases). V was clipped by 7 bases and J by 4 bases, with 10 bases between them. From germline, CDR1 is SNHLY and CDR2 FYNNEI. The CDR3 has 12 amino acids. The CDR3 region is CASTRQIYGYTF. The DNA for the CDR3 is TGTGCCAGCACCAGACAGATCTATGGCTACACCTTC.

This chain uses TRBV7-7 with TRBJ2-3; 7 nucleotides line up with TRBD2. With V trimmed by 0 bases and J by 0 bases, 0 bases remained unmatched. Germline V gene data show CDR1 as SSHAT and CDR2 as FNYEAQ (reference sequence). This CDR3 contains 15 residues. CDR3 sequence: CASSLAGGSTDTQYF. As DNA, the CDR3 is TGTGCCAGCAGCTTAGCGGGGGGGAGCACAGATACGCAGTATTTT.

The chain uses TRBV28 and TRBJ1-1; 8 positions agree with TRBD1. Germline V CDR1 and CDR2: MDHEN, SYDVKM. The CDR3 loop spans 14 amino acids. The trim removed 4 bases at V and 5 bases at J, leaving 6 bases unmatched. The CDR3 coding sequence is TGTGCCAGCAGTTCCCGGACAGGGAGGACTGAAGCTTTCTTT. Translating gives CASSSRTGRTEAFF.

The chain uses TRBV28 and TRBJ1-2, with D perhaps matching TRBD1 (5 bases). Germline V gene sequence: CDR1 MDHEN, CDR2 SYDVKM. V shed 4 bases and J shed 4 bases, with 13 bases lying between them. The CDR3 consists of 14 residues. The CDR3 nucleotides read TGTGCCAGCAGTTCGCCTTCCAGGGCCTATGGCTACACCTTC. It yields the protein CASSSPSRAYGYTF.

The V gene is TRBV6-5, the J gene TRBJ2-2, with 8 bases that match TRBD1. The CDR3 totals 14 residues. Germline lookup yields CDR1 MNHEY and CDR2 SVGAGI. The V segment lost 4 bases and the J segment 6 bases; nucleotides outside the gene matches: 4. The CDR3 loop reads CASSFRQGPGELFF. The CDR3, as DNA: TGTGCCAGCAGTTTCAGACAGGGGCCCGGGGAGCTGTTTTTT.

This clone has only a few counts. V and J are TRBV7-8 and TRBJ1-1, with D possibly matching TRBD1 (5 bases). This CDR3 spans 12 amino acids. The ends were cut back, 10 bases at V and 5 bases at J, with 14 bases in the middle. Germline V lookup: CDR1 SGHVS, CDR2 FQNEAQ. For the CDR3, the DNA is TGTGCCACAACTACAGGCGGAACTGAAGCTTTCTTT. It encodes CATTTGGTEAFF.

The J gene is TRBJ2-1, the V gene TRBV27; possibly TRBD1 for D (6 bases). With 8 bases removed from V and 4 bases from J, the gap between germline ends came to 15 bases. The germline gives CDR1 MNHEY, CDR2 SMNVEV (reference sequence). The CDR3 length is 14 residues. The CDR3 sequence is CASSLGQGYNEQFF. For the CDR3, the DNA is TGTGCCAGCTCCCTAGGTCAGGGGTACAATGAGCAGTTCTTC.

The chain recombines TRBV18 with TRBJ1-2; D gene uncertain. The germline gives CDR1 KGHSH, CDR2 LQKENI. CDR3 size: 14 residues. Deletions cut 1 base from V and 3 bases from J, with 9 bases between. The CDR3 DNA follows: TGTGCCAGCTCACCACGCCCAGAGGACTATGGCTACACCTTC. Amino acids: CASSPRPEDYGYTF.

This sequence joins TRBV28 and TRBJ2-7; no clear D. The CDR3 totals 13 residues. Trimming stripped 3 bases from V and 4 bases from J, with 10 bases between. Germline CDR1 is MDHEN and CDR2 is SYDVKM. Here the CDR3 DNA reads TGTGCCAGCAGTTTTCCCCCCGGGTACGAGCAGTACTTC. Translating gives CASSFPPGYEQYF.

As regards this clone: Relative to the germline gene, one junction end is altered; a read error may explain this. The V gene is TRBV7-9, the J gene TRBJ1-2; 9 bases are a match to TRBD1. CDR1 and CDR2 from the germline V gene are SEHNR and FQNEAQ (reference sequence). CDR3 length: 16 amino acids. The CDR3 coding sequence is TGTTCCAGCAGCTTATCCACAGGGGGCGCGTCCTATGGCTACACCTTC. This codes for CSSSLSTGGASYGYTF.

CDR3 bases: TGTGCCAGCAGCGTCGGACTAGCGGGAATAAATGAGCAGTTCTTC. Amino acids: CASSVGLAGINEQFF. The genes are TRBV5-4 and TRBJ2-1, with 12 bases matching TRBD2. The junction had 6 bases not matched to a gene; V was cut back by 4 bases and J by 7 bases. Germline assignment: CDR1 SGHNT and CDR2 YYREEE (reference sequence). The CDR3 is made up of 15 amino acids.

This clone was counted between two and nine times. The chain employs TRBV6-1 and TRBJ1-2; D is perhaps TRBD1 (5 bases). The germline V gene has CDR1 MNHNS and CDR2 SASEGT. V shed 1 base and J shed 2 bases, with 11 bases lying between them. The CDR3 has 15 residues. The DNA of the CDR3 is TGTGCCAGCAGTGAAGTGGTAGGGGCCAACTATGGCTACACCTTC. Protein product: CASSEVVGANYGYTF.

J is TRBJ2-7 and V is TRBV13; TRBD2 might be the D (5 bases). Trimming left V 5 bases short and J 2 bases short, with 13 bases between. CDR3 size: 14 residues. CDR1 PRHDT and CDR2 FYEKMQ come from the germline V gene (reference sequence). CDR3 sequence (DNA): TGTGCCAGCAGCCCCGCGGGTAGGGCCTACGAGCAGTACTTC. Protein: CASSPAGRAYEQYF.

The sample holds one count of this clone. This chain uses TRBV5-1 with TRBJ2-3; D unresolved. The CDR3 is 13 amino acids. V lost 2 bases and J lost 4, with 8 bases in between. The germline V gene has CDR1 SGHRS and CDR2 YFSETQ. The CDR3 nucleotides read TGCGCCAGCAGCTTAGGTAGCCCAGATACGCAGTATTTT. Translating it yields CASSLGSPDTQYF.

The chain joins TRBV9 to TRBJ2-1, with TRBD2 as a possible D gene (6 bases). Trimming shortened V by 10 bases and J by 8 bases, and 19 bases separated the two germline ends. Germline CDR1 is SGDLS and CDR2 is YYNGEE. There are 13 residues in the CDR3. CDR3 loop: CASGGNGRDEQFF. CDR3 in DNA: TGTGCCTCTGGGGGGAATGGTAGGGATGAGCAGTTCTTC.

The chain has TRBV7-2 and TRBJ1-1, with D uncertain. This CDR3 spans 15 amino acids. The germline CDR1 and CDR2 sequences are SGHTA and FQGNSA. Deletions cut 3 bases from V and 0 bases from J, with 11 bases between. CDR3: CASSFLGSMNTEAFF. The CDR3 region has the DNA TGTGCCAGCAGCTTCTTGGGGAGCATGAACACTGAAGCTTTCTTT.

This rearrangement joins TRBV5-4 to TRBJ1-2; TRBD1 agrees at 7 bases. The CDR3 length is 15 residues. CDR1 and CDR2 (germline): SGHNT, YYREEE (reference sequence). With 4 bases clipped from V and 5 bases from J, the junction kept 11 bases outside the gene matches. The CDR3 protein is CASSGGQRTYYGYTF. As DNA, the CDR3 is TGTGCCAGCAGCGGGGGACAGCGAACCTATTATGGCTACACCTTC.

This chain links TRBV27 with TRBJ2-7; maybe TRBD1 (7 bases). Germline loops: CDR1 MNHEY, CDR2 SMNVEV (reference sequence). The CDR3 consists of 14 residues. V was pared by 5 bases and J by 1 base, with 12 bases between. DNA for the CDR3: TGTGCCAGCAGTCCGGGGGACAGTTCCTACGAGCAGTACTTC. It yields the protein CASSPGDSSYEQYF.